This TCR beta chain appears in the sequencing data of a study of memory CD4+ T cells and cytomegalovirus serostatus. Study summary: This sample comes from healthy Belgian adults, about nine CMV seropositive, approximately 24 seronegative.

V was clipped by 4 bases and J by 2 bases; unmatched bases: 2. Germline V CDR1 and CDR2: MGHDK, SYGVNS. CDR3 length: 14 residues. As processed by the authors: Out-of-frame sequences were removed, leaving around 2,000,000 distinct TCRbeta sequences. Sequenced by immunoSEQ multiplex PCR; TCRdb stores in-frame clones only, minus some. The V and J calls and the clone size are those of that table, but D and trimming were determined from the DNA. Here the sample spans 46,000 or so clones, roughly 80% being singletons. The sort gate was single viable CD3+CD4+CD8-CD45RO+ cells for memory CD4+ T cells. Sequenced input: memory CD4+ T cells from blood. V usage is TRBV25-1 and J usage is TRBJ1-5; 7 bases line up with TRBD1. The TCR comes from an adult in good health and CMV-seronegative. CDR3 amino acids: CASSAGTGNQPQHF. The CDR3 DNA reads TGTGCCAGCAGTGCAGGGACAGGCAATCAGCCCCAGCATTTT.